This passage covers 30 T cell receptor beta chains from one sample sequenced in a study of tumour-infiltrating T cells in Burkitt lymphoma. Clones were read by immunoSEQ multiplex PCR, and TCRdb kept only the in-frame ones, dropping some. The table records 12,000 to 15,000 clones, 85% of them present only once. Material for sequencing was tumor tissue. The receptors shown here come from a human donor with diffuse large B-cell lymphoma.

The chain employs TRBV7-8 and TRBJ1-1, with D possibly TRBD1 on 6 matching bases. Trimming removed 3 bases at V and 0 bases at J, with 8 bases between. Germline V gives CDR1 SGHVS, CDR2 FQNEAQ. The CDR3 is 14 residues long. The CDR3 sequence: CASSFRQVNTEAFF. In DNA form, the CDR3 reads TGTGCCAGCAGCTTCAGACAGGTGAACACTGAAGCTTTCTTT.

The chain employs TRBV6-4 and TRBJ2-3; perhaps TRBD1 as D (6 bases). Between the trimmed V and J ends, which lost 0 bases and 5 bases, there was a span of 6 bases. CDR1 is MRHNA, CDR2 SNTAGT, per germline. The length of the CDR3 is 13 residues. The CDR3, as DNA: TGTGCCAGCAGTGACTCCAGGGGAGATACGCAGTATTTT. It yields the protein CASSDSRGDTQYF.

The CDR3 is CASSATINTEAFF. The CDR3 DNA sequence: TGTGCCAGTAGTGCGACGATAAACACTGAAGCTTTCTTT. The chain combines TRBV19 with TRBJ1-1; D gene ambiguous. This CDR3 has 13 residues. Trimming removed 5 bases at V and 2 bases at J, with 9 bases between. The germline gives CDR1 LNHDA, CDR2 SQIVND (reference sequence).

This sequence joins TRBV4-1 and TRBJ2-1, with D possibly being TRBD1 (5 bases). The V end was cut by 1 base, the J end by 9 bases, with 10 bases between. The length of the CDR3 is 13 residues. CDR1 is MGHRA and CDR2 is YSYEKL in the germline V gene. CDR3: CASSQVRAFEQFF. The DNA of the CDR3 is TGCGCCAGCAGCCAAGTCAGGGCATTTGAGCAGTTCTTC.

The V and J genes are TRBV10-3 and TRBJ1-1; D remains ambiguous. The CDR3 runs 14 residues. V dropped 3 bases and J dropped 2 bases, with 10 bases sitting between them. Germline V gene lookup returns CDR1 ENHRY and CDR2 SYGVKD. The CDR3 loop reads CAISDLEINTEAFF. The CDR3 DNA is TGTGCCATCAGTGATTTGGAAATAAACACTGAAGCTTTCTTT.

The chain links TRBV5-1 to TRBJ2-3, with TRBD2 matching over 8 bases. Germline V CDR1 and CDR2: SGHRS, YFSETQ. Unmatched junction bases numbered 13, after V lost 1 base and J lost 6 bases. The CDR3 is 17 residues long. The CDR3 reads CASSLSAGDAHADTQYF. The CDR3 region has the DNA TGCGCCAGCAGCTTGTCAGCGGGGGACGCACATGCTGATACGCAGTATTTT.

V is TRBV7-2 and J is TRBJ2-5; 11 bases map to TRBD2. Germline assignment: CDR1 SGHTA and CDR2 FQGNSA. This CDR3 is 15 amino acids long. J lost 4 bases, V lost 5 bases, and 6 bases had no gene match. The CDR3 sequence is CASSRAGLAGETQYF. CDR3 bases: TGTGCCAGCAGCAGAGCCGGACTAGCGGGAGAGACCCAGTACTTC.

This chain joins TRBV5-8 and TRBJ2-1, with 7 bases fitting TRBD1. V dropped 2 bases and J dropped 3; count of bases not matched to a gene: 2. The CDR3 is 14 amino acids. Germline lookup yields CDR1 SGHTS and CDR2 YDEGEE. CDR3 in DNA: TGTGCCAGCAGCTTAGGGACAGTCTACAATGAGCAGTTCTTC. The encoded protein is CASSLGTVYNEQFF.

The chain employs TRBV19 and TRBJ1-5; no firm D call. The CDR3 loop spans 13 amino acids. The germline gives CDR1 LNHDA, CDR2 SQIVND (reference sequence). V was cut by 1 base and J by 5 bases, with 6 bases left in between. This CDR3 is CASSIAPDQPQHF. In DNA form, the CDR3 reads TGTGCCAGTAGTATAGCACCTGATCAGCCCCAGCATTTT.

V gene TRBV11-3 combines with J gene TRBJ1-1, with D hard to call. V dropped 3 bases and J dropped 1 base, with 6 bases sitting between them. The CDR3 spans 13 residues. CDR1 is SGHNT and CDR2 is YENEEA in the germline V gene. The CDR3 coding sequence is TGTGCCAGCAGCTTGGCGGCGAACACTGAAGCTTTCTTT. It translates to CASSLAANTEAFF.

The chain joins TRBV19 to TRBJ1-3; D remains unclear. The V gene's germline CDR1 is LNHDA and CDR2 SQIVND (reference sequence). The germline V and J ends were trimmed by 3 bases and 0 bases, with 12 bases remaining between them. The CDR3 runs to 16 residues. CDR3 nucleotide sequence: TGTGCCAGTAGTATGAGTATTGGCAGCTCTGGAAACACCATATATTTT. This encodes CASSMSIGSSGNTIYF.

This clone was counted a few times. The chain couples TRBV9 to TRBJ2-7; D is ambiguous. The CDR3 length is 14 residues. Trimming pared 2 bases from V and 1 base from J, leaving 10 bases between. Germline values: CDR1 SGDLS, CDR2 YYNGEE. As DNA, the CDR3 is TGTGCCAGCAGCGTGGGTAGCCAATCCTACGAGCAGTACTTC. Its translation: CASSVGSQSYEQYF.

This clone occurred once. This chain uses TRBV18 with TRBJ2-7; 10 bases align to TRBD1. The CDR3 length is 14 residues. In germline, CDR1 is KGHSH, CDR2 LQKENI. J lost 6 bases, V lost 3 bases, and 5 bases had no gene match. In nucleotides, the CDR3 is TGTGCCAGCTCACCCTCCGGGACAGGGGCCGAGCAGTACTTC. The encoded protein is CASSPSGTGAEQYF.

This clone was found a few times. The CDR3 DNA reads as TGTGCCAGCAGCCCGGGGAACGGCGGCCTCGGCTACACCTTC. This encodes CASSPGNGGLGYTF. V usage is TRBV14 and J usage is TRBJ1-2; D gene uncertain. Trimming stripped 4 bases from V and 8 bases from J, with 17 bases between. Germline V gene sequence: CDR1 SGHDN, CDR2 FVKESK. There are 14 residues in the CDR3.

CDR3 DNA sequence: TGTGCCAGCAGCCCCGGGACTTTGTATGCCCAAGAGACCCAGTACTTC. Translated, it gives CASSPGTLYAQETQYF. The chain is built from TRBV11-2 and TRBJ2-5, with D possibly TRBD2 on 6 matching bases. The CDR3 runs to 16 residues. CDR1 and CDR2 (germline): SGHAT, FQNNGV. V was pared by 5 bases and J by 1 base, with 17 bases between.

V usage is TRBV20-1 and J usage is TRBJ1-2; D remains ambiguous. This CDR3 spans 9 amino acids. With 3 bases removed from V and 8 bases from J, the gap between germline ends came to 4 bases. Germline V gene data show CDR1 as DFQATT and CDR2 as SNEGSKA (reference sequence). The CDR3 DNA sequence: TGCAGTGCTAGTGGAGGCTACACCTTC. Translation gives CSASGGYTF.

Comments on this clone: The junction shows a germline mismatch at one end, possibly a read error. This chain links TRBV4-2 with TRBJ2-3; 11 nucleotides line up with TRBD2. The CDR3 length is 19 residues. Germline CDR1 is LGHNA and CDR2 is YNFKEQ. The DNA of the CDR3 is TGTGCCAACAGCCAAGCTAGCGGGGGGATTAAAGTGCAAGGAGATACGCAGTATTTT. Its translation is CANSQASGGIKVQGDTQYF.

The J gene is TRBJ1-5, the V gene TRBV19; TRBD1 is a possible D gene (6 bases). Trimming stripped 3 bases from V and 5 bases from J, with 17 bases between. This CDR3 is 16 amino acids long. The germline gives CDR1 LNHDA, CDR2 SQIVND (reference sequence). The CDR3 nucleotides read TGTGCCAGTAGTATCGGGTCGACAGGTTGGGATCAGCCCCAGCATTTT. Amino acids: CASSIGSTGWDQPQHF.

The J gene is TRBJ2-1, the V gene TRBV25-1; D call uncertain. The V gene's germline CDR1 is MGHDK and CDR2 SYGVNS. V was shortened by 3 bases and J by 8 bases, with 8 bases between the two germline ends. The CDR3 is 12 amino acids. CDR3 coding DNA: TGTGCCAGCAGTGATTTAGCCGATGAGCAGTTCTTC. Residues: CASSDLADEQFF.

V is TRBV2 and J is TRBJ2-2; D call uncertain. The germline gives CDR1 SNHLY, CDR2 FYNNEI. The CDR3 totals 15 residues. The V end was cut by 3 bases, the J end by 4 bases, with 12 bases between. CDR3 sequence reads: CASSDYGTGTGELFF. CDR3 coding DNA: TGTGCCAGCAGTGACTATGGTACGGGCACCGGGGAGCTGTTTTTT.

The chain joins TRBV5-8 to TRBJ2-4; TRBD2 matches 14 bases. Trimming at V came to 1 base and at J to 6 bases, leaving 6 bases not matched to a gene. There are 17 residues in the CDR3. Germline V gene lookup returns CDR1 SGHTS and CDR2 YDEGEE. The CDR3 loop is CASSLITGLAGGNIQYF. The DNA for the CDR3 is TGTGCCAGCAGCTTGATTACCGGACTAGCGGGAGGAAACATTCAGTACTTC.

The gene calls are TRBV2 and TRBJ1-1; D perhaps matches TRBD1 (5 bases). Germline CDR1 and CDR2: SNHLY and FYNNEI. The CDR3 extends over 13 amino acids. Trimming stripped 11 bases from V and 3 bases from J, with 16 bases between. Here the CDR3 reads CASRTGVYTEAFF. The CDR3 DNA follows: TGTGCCTCTCGGACGGGGGTCTACACTGAAGCTTTCTTT.

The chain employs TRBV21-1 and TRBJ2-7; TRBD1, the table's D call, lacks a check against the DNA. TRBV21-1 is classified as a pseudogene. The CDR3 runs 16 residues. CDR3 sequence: CASSKGWTESYYEQYF. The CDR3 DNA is TGTGCCAGCAGCAAGGGTTGGACAGAGAGCTACTACGAGCAGTACTTC.

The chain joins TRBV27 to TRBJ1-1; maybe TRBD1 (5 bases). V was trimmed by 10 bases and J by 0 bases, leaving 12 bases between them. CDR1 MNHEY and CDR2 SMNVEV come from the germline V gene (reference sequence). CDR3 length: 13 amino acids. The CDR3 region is CATVDSMNTEAFF. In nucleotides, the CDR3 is TGTGCCACTGTAGACAGCATGAACACTGAAGCTTTCTTT.

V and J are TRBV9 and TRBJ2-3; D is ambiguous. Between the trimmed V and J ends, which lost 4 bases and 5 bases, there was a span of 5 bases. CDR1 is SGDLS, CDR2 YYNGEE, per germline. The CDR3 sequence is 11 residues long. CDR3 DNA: TGTGCCAGCAGCTCGGGAGATACGCAGTATTTT. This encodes CASSSGDTQYF.

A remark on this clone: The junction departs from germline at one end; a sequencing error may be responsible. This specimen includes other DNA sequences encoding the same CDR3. Here the CDR3 reads CASSWGLAASYEQYF. The DNA of the CDR3 is TGTGCTAGTAGTTGGGGACTAGCGGCATCCTACGAGCAGTACTTC. The chain carries TRBV19 and TRBJ2-7; TRBD2 aligns across 11 bases. CDR3 length equals 15 residues. Germline CDR1 LNHDA, CDR2 SQIVND (reference sequence). The full variable domain, rest sourced from reference TRBV19 and TRBJ2-7, is DGGITQSPKYLFRKEGQNVTLSCEQNLNHDAMYWYRQDPGQGLRLIYYSQIVNDFQKGDIAEGYSVSREKKESFPLTVTSAQKNPTAFYLCASSWGLAASYEQYFGPGTRLTVT.

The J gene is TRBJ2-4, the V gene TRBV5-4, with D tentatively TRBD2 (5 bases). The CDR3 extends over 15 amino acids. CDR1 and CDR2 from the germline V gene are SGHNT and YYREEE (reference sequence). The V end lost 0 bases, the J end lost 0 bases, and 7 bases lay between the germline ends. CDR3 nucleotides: TGTGCCAGCAGCTTGGTGGGAGCAGCCAAAAACATTCAGTACTTC. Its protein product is CASSLVGAAKNIQYF. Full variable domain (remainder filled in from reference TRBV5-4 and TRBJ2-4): ETGVTQSPTHLIKTRGQQVTLRCSSQSGHNTVSWYQQALGQGPQFIFQYYREEENGRGNFPPRFSGLQFPNYSSELNVNALELDDSALYLCASSLVGAAKNIQYFGAGTRLSVL.

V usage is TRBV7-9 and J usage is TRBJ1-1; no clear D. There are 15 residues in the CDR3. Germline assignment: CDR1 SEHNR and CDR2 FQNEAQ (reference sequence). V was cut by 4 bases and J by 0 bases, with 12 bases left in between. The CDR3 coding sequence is TGTGCCAGCAGCTCGGGTCCTTTAATGAACACTGAAGCTTTCTTT. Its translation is CASSSGPLMNTEAFF.

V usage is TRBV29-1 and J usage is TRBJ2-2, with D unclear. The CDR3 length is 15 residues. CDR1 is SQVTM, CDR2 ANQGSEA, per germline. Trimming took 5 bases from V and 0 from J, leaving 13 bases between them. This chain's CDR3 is CSVKADSSNTGELFF. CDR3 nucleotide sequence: TGCAGCGTTAAGGCCGACTCCTCGAACACCGGGGAGCTGTTTTTT.

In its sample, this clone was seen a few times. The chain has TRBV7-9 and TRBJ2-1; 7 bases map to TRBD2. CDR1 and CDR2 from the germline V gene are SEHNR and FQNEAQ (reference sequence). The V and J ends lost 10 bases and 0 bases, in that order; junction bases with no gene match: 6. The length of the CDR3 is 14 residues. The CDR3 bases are TGTGCCATAAACGGCGGGAGCTCCTACAATGAGCAGTTCTTC. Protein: CAINGGSSYNEQFF.